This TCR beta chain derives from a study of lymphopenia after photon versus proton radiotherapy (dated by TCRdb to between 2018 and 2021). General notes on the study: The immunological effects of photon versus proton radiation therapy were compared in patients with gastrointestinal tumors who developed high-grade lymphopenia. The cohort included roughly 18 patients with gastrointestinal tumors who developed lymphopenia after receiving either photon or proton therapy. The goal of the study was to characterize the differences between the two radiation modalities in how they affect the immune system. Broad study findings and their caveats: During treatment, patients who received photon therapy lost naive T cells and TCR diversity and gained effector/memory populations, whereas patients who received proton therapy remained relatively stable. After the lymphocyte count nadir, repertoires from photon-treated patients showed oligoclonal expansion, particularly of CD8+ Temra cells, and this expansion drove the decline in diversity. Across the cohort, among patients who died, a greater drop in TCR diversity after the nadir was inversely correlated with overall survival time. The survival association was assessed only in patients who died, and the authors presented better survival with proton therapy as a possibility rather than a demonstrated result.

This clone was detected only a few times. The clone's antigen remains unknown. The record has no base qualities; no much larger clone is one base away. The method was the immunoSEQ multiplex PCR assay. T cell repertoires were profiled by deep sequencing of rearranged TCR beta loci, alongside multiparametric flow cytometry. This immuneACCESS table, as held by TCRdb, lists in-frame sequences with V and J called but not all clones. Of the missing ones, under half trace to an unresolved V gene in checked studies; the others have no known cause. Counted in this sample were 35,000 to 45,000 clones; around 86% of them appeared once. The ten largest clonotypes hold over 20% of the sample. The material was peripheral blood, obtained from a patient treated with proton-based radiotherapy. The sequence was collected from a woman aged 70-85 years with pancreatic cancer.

The DNA reads as follows: TGTGCCAGCAGTTACTCGGGGCAGGTTTCAGGAAACACCATATATTTT. Its coded protein is CASSYSGQVSGNTIYF. Here the chain combines TRBV6-5 and TRBJ1-3; the D region possibly corresponds to TRBD1 (5 bases align). As encoded in the germline V gene, CDR1 is MNHEY while CDR2 is SVGAGI. Deletion took 0 bases off V and 4 bases off J, with a span of 13 bases between the germline ends. The CDR3 covers 16 residues, taking in both the cysteine and the phenylalanine. CDR3 DNA is the only sequence kept; it has 48 bases, read in frame from the first base.